Below, 25 T cell receptor beta chains from the same sample are listed, as sequenced in a study of cytomegalovirus exposure and HLA in healthy donors. Primers for the PCR totalled 60 Vbeta and 13 Jbeta. Repertoires were generated with immunoSEQ multiplex PCR, while TCRdb's copy carries only in-frame clones and drops some. Of over 110,000 clones in the sample, 70% to 80% are singletons; the top ten hold approximately 2.8%. The source material was PBMCs. The receptors were gathered from a female donor in good health and CMV-seronegative.

This clone was picked up a small number of times. The V gene is TRBV6-1, the J gene TRBJ1-5; TRBD1 is a possible D gene (5 bases). V lost 0 bases, J lost 5 bases, and 11 bases lay in between. This CDR3 comprises 15 residues. Germline V CDR1 and CDR2: MNHNS, SASEGT. The CDR3 bases are TGTGCCAGCAGTGAAGCCTGGCAGGGTGATCAGCCCCAGCATTTT. Protein sequence: CASSEAWQGDQPQHF.

On this clone: An end of the junction does not agree with germline; a read error may underlie this. This chain connects TRBV30 to TRBJ2-7; D is possibly TRBD1 (5 bases). Germline assignment: CDR1 GTSNPN and CDR2 SVGIG (reference sequence). CDR3 length: 12 residues. The CDR3 region is CAWSVGQSERYF. CDR3 bases: TGTGCCTGGAGTGTGGGGCAGTCCGAGCGGTACTTC.

This clone was observed a few times. V is TRBV30 and J is TRBJ2-7; tentative D call: TRBD2 (6 bases). The CDR3 loop spans 12 amino acids. V was trimmed by 0 bases and J by 6 bases, leaving 9 bases between them. CDR1 is GTSNPN, CDR2 SVGIG, per germline (reference sequence). The CDR3 nucleotides read TGTGCCTGGAGTGTTGGAGGGGTCGAGCAGTACTTC. It specifies CAWSVGGVEQYF.

The sample holds one count of this clone. The V and J genes are TRBV7-9 and TRBJ2-6, with TRBD1 as a possible D gene (6 bases). V was shortened by 3 bases and J by 0 bases, with 18 bases between the two germline ends. Germline CDR1 SEHNR, CDR2 FQNEAQ (reference sequence). The CDR3 loop spans 19 amino acids. CDR3 nucleotides: TGTGCCAGCAGCTTTTGGAGGACAGCGACCCTCTCTGGGGCCAACGTCCTGACTTTC. This gives the protein CASSFWRTATLSGANVLTF.

The rearrangement joins TRBV14 to TRBJ1-1, with D uncertain. The CDR3 sequence is 13 residues long. Deletions cut 3 bases from V and 1 base from J, with 6 bases between. Germline loops: CDR1 SGHDN, CDR2 FVKESK. This CDR3 reads CASSHTANTEAFF. CDR3 nucleotides: TGTGCCAGCAGCCATACAGCGAACACTGAAGCTTTCTTT.

The chain joins TRBV14 to TRBJ1-2, with D perhaps TRBD1 (6 bases). The CDR3 covers 12 residues. Trimming stripped 4 bases from V and 4 bases from J, with 7 bases between. From germline, CDR1 is SGHDN and CDR2 FVKESK. The CDR3 DNA follows: TGTGCCAGCAGCCCGACAGGCTATGGCTACACCTTC. It is translated as CASSPTGYGYTF.

The V call is TRBV19, the J call TRBJ1-4; 8 nucleotides line up with TRBD1. This CDR3 region has 15 residues. From germline, CDR1 is LNHDA and CDR2 SQIVND (reference sequence). The J segment lost 5 bases and the V segment lost 0 bases, leaving 2 bases of the junction unmatched. CDR3 region: CASSIDQGANEKLFF. In DNA form, the CDR3 reads TGTGCCAGTAGTATAGATCAGGGGGCGAATGAAAAACTGTTTTTT.

The V gene is TRBV9, the J gene TRBJ2-1; D remains unclear. The germline gives CDR1 SGDLS, CDR2 YYNGEE. The CDR3 spans 15 residues. V was cut by 1 base and J by 8 bases, with 16 bases left in between. For the CDR3, the DNA is TGTGCCAGCAGCGTAAGGAGCCGGGTTGCCGATGAGCAGTTCTTC. Its protein is CASSVRSRVADEQFF.

The chain carries TRBV28 and TRBJ1-1, with D unresolved. Germline CDR1 is MDHEN and CDR2 is SYDVKM. CDR3 length: 13 amino acids. Trimming took 6 bases from V and 6 from J, leaving 14 bases between them. The CDR3 bases are TGTGCCAGCAGGGGAGAGGGTGGCGCTGAAGCTTTCTTT. Translation gives CASRGEGGAEAFF. The complete variable domain, with remaining parts taken from reference TRBV28 and TRBJ1-1, reads DVKVTQSSRYLVKRTGEKVFLECVQDMDHENMFWYRQDPGLGLRLIYFSYDVKMKEKGDIPEGYSVSREKKERFSLILESASTNQTSMYLCASRGEGGAEAFFGQGTRLTVV.

The J gene is TRBJ2-3, the V gene TRBV30; a possible D gene is TRBD2 (7 bases). V was clipped by 2 bases and J by 0 bases, with 12 bases between them. Per germline, CDR1 GTSNPN and CDR2 SVGIG (reference sequence). The CDR3 extends over 15 amino acids. The CDR3: CAWSRGGTSTDTQYF. The CDR3 DNA follows: TGTGCCTGGAGTAGGGGGGGAACTAGCACAGATACGCAGTATTTT. The complete variable domain, with remaining parts taken from reference TRBV30 and TRBJ2-3, reads SQTIHQWPATLVQPVGSPLSLECTVEGTSNPNLYWYRQAAGRGLQLLFYSVGIGQISSEVPQNLSASRPQDRQFILSSKKLLLSDSGFYLCAWSRGGTSTDTQYFGPGTRLTVL.

The chain is built from TRBV11-3 and TRBJ1-3; 12 bases align to TRBD1. The V segment lost 5 bases and the J segment 0 bases; nucleotides outside the gene matches: 14. The CDR3 length is 20 residues. CDR1 SGHNT and CDR2 YENEEA come from the germline V gene. The chain's CDR3 is CASSPRTGTGGFSSGNTIYF. CDR3 sequence (DNA): TGTGCCAGCAGCCCCAGAACCGGGACAGGGGGCTTTTCCTCTGGAAACACCATATATTTT.

The chain carries TRBV7-2 and TRBJ1-2; D is perhaps TRBD1 (5 bases). The CDR3 runs to 15 residues. With 3 bases removed from V and 0 bases from J, the gap between germline ends came to 11 bases. Germline assignment: CDR1 SGHTA and CDR2 FQGNSA. The CDR3 region has the DNA TGTGCCAGCAGCTTTAGACAGACATCTAACTATGGCTACACCTTC. Translating it yields CASSFRQTSNYGYTF.

The chain couples TRBV28 to TRBJ2-7; D perhaps matches TRBD2 (5 bases). Germline V lookup: CDR1 MDHEN, CDR2 SYDVKM. Trimming removed 6 bases at V and 3 bases at J, with 15 bases between. The CDR3 has 14 residues. CDR3 amino acids: CASRRRLGDYEQYF. In nucleotides, the CDR3 is TGTGCCAGCAGGAGGAGGTTGGGAGACTACGAGCAGTACTTC.

This clone has a handful of counts. The chain employs TRBV29-1 and TRBJ1-1, with D possibly being TRBD1 (5 bases). In germline, CDR1 is SQVTM, CDR2 ANQGSEA. CDR3 length: 14 amino acids. V was shortened by 6 bases and J by 0 bases, with 14 bases between the two germline ends. The CDR3 region is CSVQRGGVNTEAFF. The CDR3 DNA sequence: TGCAGCGTCCAACGGGGGGGGGTGAACACTGAAGCTTTCTTT.

The V and J genes are TRBV11-3 and TRBJ2-1; perhaps TRBD2 as D (6 bases). V lost 5 bases and J 10 bases, leaving 15 bases between the germline ends. The length of the CDR3 is 13 residues. The germline V gene encodes CDR1 SGHNT and CDR2 YENEEA. The CDR3 spells CASSPDGSREQFF. The CDR3 DNA sequence: TGTGCCAGCAGCCCCGACGGGAGTAGAGAGCAGTTCTTC.

On this clone itself: The sample holds other DNA sequences that translate to the same CDR3. The V gene is TRBV5-1, the J gene TRBJ2-5; 8 nucleotides line up with TRBD1. Germline V gives CDR1 SGHRS, CDR2 YFSETQ. This CDR3 region has 15 residues. Trimming removed 3 bases from V and 4 bases from J; junction bases left unmatched: 8. The CDR3 spells CASSSGTGLRETQYF. The DNA of the CDR3 is TGCGCCAGCAGCTCCGGGACAGGATTACGAGAGACCCAGTACTTC.

The rearrangement joins TRBV7-2 to TRBJ1-6, with TRBD1 as a possible D gene (5 bases). CDR1 and CDR2 from the germline V gene are SGHTA and FQGNSA. V was trimmed by 2 bases and J by 11 bases, leaving 10 bases between them. CDR3 length: 13 amino acids. CDR3 DNA sequence: TGTGCCAGCAGCTTATTGGGGGGTACACCCCTCCACTTT. Translated, it gives CASSLLGGTPLHF.

This chain joins TRBV15 and TRBJ2-7; possibly TRBD1 for D (6 bases). The V gene's germline CDR1 is LNHNV and CDR2 YYDKDF (reference sequence). The V gene lost 0 bases and the J gene lost 0 bases, with 15 bases spanning the gap. This CDR3 contains 17 residues. CDR3 sequence (DNA): TGTGCCACCAGCAGAGAGGTAAACAGGGCCTTCTCCTACGAGCAGTACTTC. This sequence encodes CATSREVNRAFSYEQYF.

The chain has TRBV7-9 and TRBJ2-1; a possible D gene is TRBD2 (6 bases). With 0 bases removed from V and 8 bases from J, the gap between germline ends came to 17 bases. Germline V lookup: CDR1 SEHNR, CDR2 FQNEAQ (reference sequence). The CDR3 has 16 amino acids. In DNA, the CDR3 is TGTGCCAGCAGCTTAGCAGGGCCCGGGGGTCGCGATGAGCAGTTCTTC. This encodes CASSLAGPGGRDEQFF.

J is TRBJ2-5 and V is TRBV9, with TRBD2 matching over 14 bases. The J segment lost 5 bases and the V segment lost 0 bases, leaving 0 bases of the junction unmatched. The CDR3 spans 15 residues. CDR1 and CDR2 from the germline V gene are SGDLS and YYNGEE. CDR3 coding DNA: TGTGCCAGCAGCGTAGGGACTAGCGGGGGGGAGACCCAGTACTTC. This translates into CASSVGTSGGETQYF.

This clone was seen more than once but under ten times. The chain joins TRBV9 to TRBJ2-1; D not certain. Trimming removed 2 bases from V and 1 base from J, with 7 bases in between. The CDR3 covers 14 residues. The germline gives CDR1 SGDLS, CDR2 YYNGEE. CDR3 amino acids: CASSVYWSYNEQFF. CDR3 DNA sequence: TGTGCCAGCAGCGTGTACTGGTCCTACAATGAGCAGTTCTTC.

This sequence joins TRBV7-6 and TRBJ2-1; TRBD2 matches 9 bases. V lost 1 base, J lost 7 bases, and 14 bases stayed unmatched. CDR3 size: 18 residues. Germline V CDR1 and CDR2: SGHVS, FNYEAQ. This chain's CDR3 is CASSLEGVAGVGGNEQFF. For the CDR3, the DNA is TGTGCCAGCAGCTTAGAGGGGGTAGCGGGGGTAGGGGGGAATGAGCAGTTCTTC.

The chain links TRBV6-6 to TRBJ2-3; TRBD2 matches at 7 bases. Losses at the gene ends were 3 bases for V and 0 bases for J; bases not matched to a gene: 6. The CDR3 runs to 16 residues. CDR1 is MNHNY, CDR2 SVGAGI, per germline (reference sequence). CDR3 region: CASSYILAISTDTQYF. The DNA of the CDR3 is TGTGCCAGCAGTTATATACTAGCGATCAGCACAGATACGCAGTATTTT.

The chain employs TRBV2 and TRBJ2-2; TRBD1 aligns across 9 bases. In germline, CDR1 is SNHLY, CDR2 FYNNEI. V was pared by 6 bases and J by 6 bases, with 8 bases of the junction left unmatched. The CDR3 has 15 residues. As DNA, the CDR3 is TGTGCCAGCAGGCAAGGGACAGGGAGGGCCGGGGAGCTGTTTTTT. This codes for CASRQGTGRAGELFF.

The CDR3 protein is CASKGAGGGYTF. CDR3 DNA sequence: TGTGCCAGTAAGGGGGCAGGCGGTGGCTACACCTTC. The rearrangement joins TRBV19 to TRBJ1-2; 7 bases are a match to TRBD1. Per the germline V gene, CDR1 is LNHDA and CDR2 is SQIVND (reference sequence). Losses at the gene ends were 7 bases for V and 7 bases for J; bases not matched to a gene: 6. This CDR3 comprises 12 residues.